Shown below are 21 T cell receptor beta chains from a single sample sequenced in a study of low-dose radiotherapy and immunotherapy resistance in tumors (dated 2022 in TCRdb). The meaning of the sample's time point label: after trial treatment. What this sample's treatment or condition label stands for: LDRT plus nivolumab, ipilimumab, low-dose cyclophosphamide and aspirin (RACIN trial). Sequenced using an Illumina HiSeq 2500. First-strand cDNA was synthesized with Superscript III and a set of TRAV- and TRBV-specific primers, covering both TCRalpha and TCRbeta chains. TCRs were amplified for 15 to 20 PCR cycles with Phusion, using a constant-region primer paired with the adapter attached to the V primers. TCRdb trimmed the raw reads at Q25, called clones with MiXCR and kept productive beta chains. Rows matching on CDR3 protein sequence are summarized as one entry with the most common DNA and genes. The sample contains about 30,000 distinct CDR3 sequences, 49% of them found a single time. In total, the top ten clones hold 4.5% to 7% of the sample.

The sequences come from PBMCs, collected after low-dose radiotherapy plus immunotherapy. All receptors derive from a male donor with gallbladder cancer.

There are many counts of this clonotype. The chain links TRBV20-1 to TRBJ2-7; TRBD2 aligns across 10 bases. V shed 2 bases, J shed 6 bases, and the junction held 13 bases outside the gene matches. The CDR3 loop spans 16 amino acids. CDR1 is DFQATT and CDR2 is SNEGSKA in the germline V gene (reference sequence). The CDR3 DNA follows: TGCAGTGCTAGAAGGGTCGCCCGACTAGCGGGTCCCGAGCAGTACTTC. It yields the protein CSARRVARLAGPEQYF.

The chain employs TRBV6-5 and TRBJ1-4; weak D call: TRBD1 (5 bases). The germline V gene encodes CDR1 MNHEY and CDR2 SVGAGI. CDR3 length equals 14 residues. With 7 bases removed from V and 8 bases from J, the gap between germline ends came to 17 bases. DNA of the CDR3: TGTGCCAGCATTCCACGGGACGCACGGGAAAAACTGTTTTTT. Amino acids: CASIPRDAREKLFF.

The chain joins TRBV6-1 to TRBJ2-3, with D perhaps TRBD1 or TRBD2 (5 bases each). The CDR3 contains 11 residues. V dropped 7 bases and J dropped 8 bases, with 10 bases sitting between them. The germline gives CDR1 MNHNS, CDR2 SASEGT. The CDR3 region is CASTSGGTQYF. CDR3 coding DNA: TGTGCCAGCACCTCTGGGGGTACGCAGTATTTT.

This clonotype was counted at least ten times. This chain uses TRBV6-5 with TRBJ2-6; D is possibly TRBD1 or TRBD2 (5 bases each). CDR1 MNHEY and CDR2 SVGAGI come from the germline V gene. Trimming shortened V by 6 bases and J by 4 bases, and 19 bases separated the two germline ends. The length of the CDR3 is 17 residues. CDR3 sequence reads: CASSRGSPDWGANVLTF. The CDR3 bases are TGTGCCAGCAGCCGGGGCAGTCCTGACTGGGGGGCCAACGTCCTGACTTTC.

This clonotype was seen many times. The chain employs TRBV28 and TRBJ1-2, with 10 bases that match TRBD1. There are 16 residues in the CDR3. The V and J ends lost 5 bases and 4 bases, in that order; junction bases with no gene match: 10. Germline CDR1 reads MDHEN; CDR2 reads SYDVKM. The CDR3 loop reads CASSPTRTGGSYGYTF. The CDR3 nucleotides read TGTGCCAGCAGTCCTACCCGGACAGGGGGAAGCTATGGCTACACCTTC.

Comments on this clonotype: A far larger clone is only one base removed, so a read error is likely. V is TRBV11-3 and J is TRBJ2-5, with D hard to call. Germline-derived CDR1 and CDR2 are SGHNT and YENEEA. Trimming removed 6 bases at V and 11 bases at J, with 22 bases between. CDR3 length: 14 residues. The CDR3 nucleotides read TGTGCCAGCAGTAGGAGCGATGTCGGCAATGAGCAGTACTTC. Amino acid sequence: CASSRSDVGNEQYF.

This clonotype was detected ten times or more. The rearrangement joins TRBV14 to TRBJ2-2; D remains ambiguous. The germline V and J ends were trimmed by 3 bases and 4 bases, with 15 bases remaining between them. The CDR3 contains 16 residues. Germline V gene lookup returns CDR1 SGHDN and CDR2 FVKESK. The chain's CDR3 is CASSQYFGSLTGELFF. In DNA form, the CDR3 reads TGTGCCAGCAGCCAGTACTTTGGGTCTCTCACCGGGGAGCTGTTTTTT.

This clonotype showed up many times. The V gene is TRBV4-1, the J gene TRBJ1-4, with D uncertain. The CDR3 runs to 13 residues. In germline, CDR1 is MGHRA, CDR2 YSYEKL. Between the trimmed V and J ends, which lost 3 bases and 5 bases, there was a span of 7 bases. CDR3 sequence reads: CASSQLRNEKLFF. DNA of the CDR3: TGCGCCAGCAGCCAGCTACGGAATGAAAAACTGTTTTTT.

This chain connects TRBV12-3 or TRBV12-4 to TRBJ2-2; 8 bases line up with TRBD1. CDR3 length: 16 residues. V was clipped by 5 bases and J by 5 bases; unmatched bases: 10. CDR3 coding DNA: TGTGCCAGCAGTCCCCCCCACAGGGGGTCGACCGGGGAGCTGTTTTTT. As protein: CASSPPHRGSTGELFF.

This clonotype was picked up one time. The CDR3 is CASSALRQRTDTQYF. CDR3 nucleotides: TGTGCCAGCAGCGCCCTAAGACAGCGCACAGATACGCAGTATTTT. The V and J genes are TRBV5-6 and TRBJ2-3, with D possibly TRBD1 on 5 matching bases. The CDR3 is made up of 15 amino acids. V lost 4 bases to trimming and J lost 1 base, with 13 bases between them. CDR1 is SGHDT and CDR2 is YYEEEE in the germline V gene.

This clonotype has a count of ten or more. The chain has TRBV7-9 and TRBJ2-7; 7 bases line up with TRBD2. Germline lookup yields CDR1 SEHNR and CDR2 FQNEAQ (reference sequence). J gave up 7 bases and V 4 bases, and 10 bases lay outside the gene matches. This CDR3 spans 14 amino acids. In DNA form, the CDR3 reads TGTGCCAGCAGCTCCCACGGGGGGTCAGGGGAGCAGTACTTC. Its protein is CASSSHGGSGEQYF.

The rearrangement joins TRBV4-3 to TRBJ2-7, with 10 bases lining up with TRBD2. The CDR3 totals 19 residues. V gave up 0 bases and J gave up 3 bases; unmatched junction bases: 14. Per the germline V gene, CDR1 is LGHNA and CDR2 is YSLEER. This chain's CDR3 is CASSQDPPGWSSGSYEQYF. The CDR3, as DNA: TGCGCCAGCAGCCAAGATCCCCCGGGGTGGTCTAGCGGGAGCTACGAGCAGTACTTC.

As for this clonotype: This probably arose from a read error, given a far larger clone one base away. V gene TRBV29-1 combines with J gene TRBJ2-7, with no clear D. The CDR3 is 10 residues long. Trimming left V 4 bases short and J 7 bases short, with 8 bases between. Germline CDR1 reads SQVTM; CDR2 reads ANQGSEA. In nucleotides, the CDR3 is TGCAGCGTTGTGGTCAATGAGCAGTACTTC. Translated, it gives CSVVVNEQYF.

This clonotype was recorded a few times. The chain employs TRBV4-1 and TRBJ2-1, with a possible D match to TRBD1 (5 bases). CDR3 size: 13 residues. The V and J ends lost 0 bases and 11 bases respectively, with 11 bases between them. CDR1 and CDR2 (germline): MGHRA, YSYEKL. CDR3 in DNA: TGCGCCAGCAGCCAAGACAGGGCAGTACAGCAGTTCTTC. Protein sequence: CASSQDRAVQQFF.

The CDR3 sequence is CASSVQSADTEAFF. In nucleotides, the CDR3 is TGTGCCAGCAGCGTTCAATCCGCGGACACTGAAGCTTTCTTT. The chain combines TRBV9 with TRBJ1-1; D is unresolved. The V end was cut by 2 bases, the J end by 3 bases, with 11 bases between. Germline V gene data show CDR1 as SGDLS and CDR2 as YYNGEE. The CDR3 is 14 residues long. Full variable domain (rest looked up from reference TRBV9 and TRBJ1-1): DSGVTQTPKHLITATGQRVTLRCSPRSGDLSVYWYQQSLDQGLQFLIQYYNGEERAKGNILERFSAQQFPDLHSELNLSSLELGDSALYFCASSVQSADTEAFFGQGTRLTVV.

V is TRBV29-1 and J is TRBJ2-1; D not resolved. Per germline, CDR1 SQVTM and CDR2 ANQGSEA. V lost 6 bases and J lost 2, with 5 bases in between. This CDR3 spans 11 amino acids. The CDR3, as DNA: TGCAGCGTCTCAGCCTACAATGAGCAGTTCTTC. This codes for CSVSAYNEQFF.

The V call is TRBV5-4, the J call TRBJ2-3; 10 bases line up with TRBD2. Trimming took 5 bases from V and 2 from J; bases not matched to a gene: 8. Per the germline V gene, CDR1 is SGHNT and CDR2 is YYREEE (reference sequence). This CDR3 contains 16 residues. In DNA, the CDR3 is TGTGCCAGCAGTCAACGACTAGCGGGCATCACAGATACGCAGTATTTT. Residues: CASSQRLAGITDTQYF.

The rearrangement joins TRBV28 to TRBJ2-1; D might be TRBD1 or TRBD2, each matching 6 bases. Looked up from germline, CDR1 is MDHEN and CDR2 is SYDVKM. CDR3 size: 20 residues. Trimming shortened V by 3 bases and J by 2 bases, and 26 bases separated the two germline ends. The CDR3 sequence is CASSLGAPTTGAVPYNEQFF. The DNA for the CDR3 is TGTGCCAGCAGTTTGGGAGCCCCCACGACGGGGGCGGTTCCCTACAATGAGCAGTTCTTC.

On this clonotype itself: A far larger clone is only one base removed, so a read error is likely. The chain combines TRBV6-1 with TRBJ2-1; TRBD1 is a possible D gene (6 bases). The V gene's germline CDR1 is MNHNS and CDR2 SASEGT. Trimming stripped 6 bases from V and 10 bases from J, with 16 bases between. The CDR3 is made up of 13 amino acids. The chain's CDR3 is CASSPTGPYEQFF. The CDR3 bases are TGTGCCAGCAGCCCGACAGGCCCTTACGAGCAGTTCTTC.

The CDR3 sequence is CASSAGQGAPSYNEQFF. In nucleotides, the CDR3 is TGTGCCAGCAGCGCGGGACAGGGGGCCCCCTCCTACAATGAGCAGTTCTTC. V is TRBV9 and J is TRBJ2-1; TRBD1 matches at 12 bases. Germline CDR1 and CDR2: SGDLS and YYNGEE. There are 17 residues in the CDR3. V gave up 3 bases and J gave up 0 bases; unmatched junction bases: 4. Full variable domain (outside the CDR3, taken from reference TRBV9 and TRBJ2-1): DSGVTQTPKHLITATGQRVTLRCSPRSGDLSVYWYQQSLDQGLQFLIQYYNGEERAKGNILERFSAQQFPDLHSELNLSSLELGDSALYFCASSAGQGAPSYNEQFFGPGTRLTVL.

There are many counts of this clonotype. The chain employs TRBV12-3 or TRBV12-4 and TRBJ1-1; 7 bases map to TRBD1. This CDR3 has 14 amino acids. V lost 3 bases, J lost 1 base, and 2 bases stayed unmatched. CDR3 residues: CASSLGQPNTEAFF. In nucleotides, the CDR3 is TGTGCCAGCAGTTTGGGACAGCCGAACACTGAAGCTTTCTTT.